These 20 T cell receptor beta chains came from one sample sequenced in a study of cytomegalovirus exposure and HLA in healthy donors. Researchers ran the PCR with 60 Vbeta and 13 Jbeta primers. Clones were sequenced by immunoSEQ multiplex PCR, and TCRdb holds only the in-frame ones, with some missing. The table lists about 140,000 clones, around 79% of them singletons, with 2.5% to 3.5% in the top ten. Sequencing input: PBMCs. All receptors derive from a female donor in good health and CMV-seronegative.

J is TRBJ2-7 and V is TRBV30; tentative D call: TRBD2 (7 bases). V lost 1 base, J lost 6 bases, and 19 bases lay in between. This CDR3 comprises 15 residues. From germline, CDR1 is GTSNPN and CDR2 SVGIG (reference sequence). The CDR3 DNA sequence: TGTGCCTGGAGTGCCCAAGGGGGGGGATTGAGCGAGCAGTACTTC. This codes for CAWSAQGGGLSEQYF.

The chain joins TRBV2 to TRBJ1-3, with D unresolved. Trimming pared 8 bases from V and 0 bases from J, leaving 5 bases between. Germline V gene sequence: CDR1 SNHLY, CDR2 FYNNEI. This CDR3 is 12 amino acids long. CDR3 nucleotides: TGTGCCAGCGCGAGCTCTGGAAACACCATATATTTT. Amino acids: CASASSGNTIYF.

This chain uses TRBV28 with TRBJ1-5; D ambiguous. In germline, CDR1 is MDHEN, CDR2 SYDVKM. V lost 5 bases and J lost 0, with 17 bases in between. This CDR3 has 17 residues. Here the CDR3 reads CASSPGDGDYSNQPQHF. For the CDR3, the DNA is TGTGCCAGCAGTCCAGGCGACGGCGATTATAGCAATCAGCCCCAGCATTTT.

The chain recombines TRBV2 with TRBJ2-5, with D tentatively TRBD2 (5 bases). CDR3 length: 13 amino acids. CDR1 is SNHLY, CDR2 FYNNEI, per germline. V dropped 7 bases and J dropped 4 bases, with 13 bases sitting between them. This CDR3 reads CASNTESGETQYF. The CDR3 coding sequence is TGTGCCAGCAACACCGAAAGCGGAGAGACCCAGTACTTC.

V and J are TRBV11-3 and TRBJ1-1; no clear D gene. V lost 5 bases and J lost 11, with 21 bases in between. Germline V CDR1 and CDR2: SGHNT, YENEEA. The CDR3 has 14 residues. In nucleotides, the CDR3 is TGTGCCAGCAGCCCTAGAATAGCCCCCCCGAAGGCTTTCTTT. Translation gives CASSPRIAPPKAFF.

Notes on this clone: The junction and the germline gene differ at one end; a read error may be behind it. The chain links TRBV15 to TRBJ2-7; D is perhaps TRBD2 (7 bases). CDR3 length equals 13 residues. CDR1 is LNHNV, CDR2 YYDKDF, per germline (reference sequence). The DNA of the CDR3 is TGTGCCACCAGCAGAGAAGGGGGGGAGGGTTCTTTCTTC. Its protein product is CATSREGGEGSFF.

This clone was found a few times. The J gene is TRBJ1-4, the V gene TRBV7-9, with a weak D call TRBD1 (5 bases). Trimming pared 3 bases from V and 8 bases from J, leaving 7 bases between. Germline assignment: CDR1 SEHNR and CDR2 FQNEAQ (reference sequence). CDR3 length equals 12 residues. CDR3 loop: CASSFSGEKLFF. CDR3 nucleotides: TGTGCCAGCAGCTTCTCAGGGGAAAAACTGTTTTTT.

The chain recombines TRBV5-1 with TRBJ2-1; TRBD2 aligns across 9 bases. Losses at the gene ends were 1 base for V and 4 bases for J; bases not matched to a gene: 3. Germline CDR1 SGHRS, CDR2 YFSETQ. The CDR3 is made up of 15 amino acids. In nucleotides, the CDR3 is TGCGCCAGCAGCTTGAATCTAGCGGGGTACAATGAGCAGTTCTTC. Translated, it gives CASSLNLAGYNEQFF.

The V call is TRBV7-2, the J call TRBJ1-3, with a possible D match to TRBD1 (5 bases). The V gene lost 1 base and the J gene lost 1 base, with 8 bases spanning the gap. The CDR3 totals 15 residues. Germline loops: CDR1 SGHTA, CDR2 FQGNSA. The CDR3 bases are TGTGCCAGCAGCTTAGGAGCAGGGTCTGGAAACACCATATATTTT. Amino acids: CASSLGAGSGNTIYF.

J is TRBJ2-5 and V is TRBV25-1, with D tentatively TRBD1 (5 bases). TRBJ2-7 matches the DNA end more closely, so the J call is doubtful. Looked up from germline, CDR1 is MGHDK and CDR2 is SYGVNS. The CDR3 extends over 14 amino acids. CDR3 residues: CASSDRGRAYEQYF. The DNA of the CDR3 is TGTGCCAGCAGTGATCGCGGCAGGGCCTACGAGCAGTACTTC.

The CDR3 coding sequence is TGTGCCAGCAGCTCGACAGGGCCAAGCTACGAGCAGTACTTC. This codes for CASSSTGPSYEQYF. The V and J genes are TRBV5-4 and TRBJ2-7, with 7 bases fitting TRBD1. V was pared by 3 bases and J by 3 bases, with 6 bases of the junction left unmatched. The CDR3 spans 14 residues. CDR1 is SGHNT and CDR2 is YYREEE in the germline V gene (reference sequence).

A few counts support this clone. This sequence joins TRBV5-1 and TRBJ1-1; D is ambiguous. Germline V gene sequence: CDR1 SGHRS, CDR2 YFSETQ. Trimming removed 1 base from V and 0 bases from J, with 7 bases in between. The CDR3 sequence is 14 residues long. DNA of the CDR3: TGCGCCAGCAGCTTGTCTCCAGTGAACACTGAAGCTTTCTTT. Translating gives CASSLSPVNTEAFF.

The chain employs TRBV6-1 and TRBJ2-7; D remains ambiguous. Germline V gene sequence: CDR1 MNHNS, CDR2 SASEGT. Between the trimmed V and J ends, which lost 7 bases and 2 bases, there was a span of 12 bases. The CDR3 length is 13 residues. The CDR3: CASTVTAPYEQYF. Here the CDR3 DNA reads TGTGCCAGCACCGTTACAGCCCCCTACGAGCAGTACTTC.

Only a few counts were recorded for this clone. The chain links TRBV30 to TRBJ2-5, with TRBD2 matching over 8 bases. The CDR3 covers 15 residues. Looked up from germline, CDR1 is GTSNPN and CDR2 is SVGIG (reference sequence). With V trimmed by 2 bases and J by 1 base, 6 bases remained unmatched. The CDR3 coding sequence is TGTGCCTGGAGTTCCGTAGCGGGGACCCAAGAGACCCAGTACTTC. Amino acids: CAWSSVAGTQETQYF.

This clone was seen once. V gene TRBV28 combines with J gene TRBJ2-1; no clear D. V was pared by 2 bases and J by 0 bases, with 14 bases between. The CDR3 extends over 17 amino acids. Germline CDR1 and CDR2: MDHEN and SYDVKM. The CDR3 is CASSLSPAVSSYNEQFF. DNA of the CDR3: TGTGCCAGCAGTTTAAGCCCGGCGGTTAGCTCCTACAATGAGCAGTTCTTC.

The DNA for the CDR3 is TGTGCCAGCAGTAGGGGGGGCCCCACAGATACGCAGTATTTT. It encodes CASSRGGPTDTQYF. The chain is built from TRBV2 and TRBJ2-3, with D possibly TRBD2 on 7 matching bases. From germline, CDR1 is SNHLY and CDR2 FYNNEI. CDR3 length: 14 residues. Between the trimmed V and J ends, which lost 5 bases and 2 bases, there was a span of 11 bases.

A few counts support this clone. This sequence joins TRBV28 and TRBJ1-4, with 9 nucleotides matching TRBD1. CDR1 is MDHEN and CDR2 is SYDVKM in the germline V gene. The V and J ends lost 5 bases and 8 bases, in that order; junction bases with no gene match: 3. CDR3 length: 13 amino acids. The CDR3 DNA reads TGTGCCAGCAGTGGGACAGGGCGGGAAAAACTGTTTTTT. Translated, it gives CASSGTGREKLFF.

This clone was counted a single time. The rearrangement joins TRBV7-2 to TRBJ2-1, with 8 bases fitting TRBD2. Germline CDR1 reads SGHTA; CDR2 reads FQGNSA. V was pared by 0 bases and J by 3 bases, with 4 bases of the junction left unmatched. This CDR3 has 16 amino acids. CDR3 nucleotides: TGTGCCAGCAGCTTAGCTCGGACTAGCTACTACAATGAGCAGTTCTTC. Its translation: CASSLARTSYYNEQFF.

This clone was picked up one time. The gene calls are TRBV5-1 and TRBJ1-1; D is perhaps TRBD1 (6 bases). Trimming removed 4 bases from V and 11 bases from J, with 15 bases in between. This CDR3 region has 12 residues. Germline V CDR1 and CDR2: SGHRS, YFSETQ. The CDR3: CASSAGGGWAFF. As DNA, the CDR3 is TGCGCCAGCAGCGCGGGAGGGGGTTGGGCTTTCTTT.

The J gene is TRBJ2-7, the V gene TRBV19; the D gene is possibly TRBD1 (6 bases). Germline values: CDR1 LNHDA, CDR2 SQIVND (reference sequence). The CDR3 is 13 amino acids. The ends were cut back, 6 bases at V and 5 bases at J, with 14 bases in the middle. DNA for the CDR3: TGTGCCAGTAGGATACAGGGCCTTGACGAGCAGTACTTC. This translates into CASRIQGLDEQYF.